This T cell receptor (beta chain) was documented in a study of PD-L1 blockade in urothelial cancer (dated 2017 in TCRdb). Describing the broader study: All patients started therapy around 2014 and received atezolizumab 1,200 mg intravenously every 3 weeks. Several patients achieved durable clinical benefit and approximately 20 did not. Around 29 patients had pretreatment blood TCR-seq, about 25 had at least one posttreatment blood collection, and about 25 had tumor TCR-seq. TCR sequencing covered pretreatment tumor samples and matched, serially collected peripheral blood taken before and after atezolizumab treatment. An ECOG performance status of 0 or 1 was recorded for the patients, and 0 to 3 prior chemotherapy regimens had been received by the patients. Blood samples gave a median of around 130,000 T cells and tens of thousands of unique TCRs, with a median clonality of roughly 0.08. Whole exome sequencing and RNA sequencing of pretreatment tumors were performed alongside TCR sequencing in the same patients. Durable clinical benefit was defined as progression-free survival longer than 6 months, and TCR features were also tested against progression-free and overall survival. Blood samples were analyzed 3 weeks after the start of treatment (second dose) and 6 weeks after the start of treatment. An exploratory multi-omic analysis was conducted of the somatic, immune and clinical correlates of response to PD-L1 blockade with atezolizumab in urothelial cancer. About 85% of the roughly 29 patients were identified as males with urothelial cancer of bladder origin, and a prior smoking history was reported by 18 of 29 patients.

Each PCR received spiked-in synthetic TCR analog templates so that absolute template abundance could be estimated from read counts. Using the immunoSEQ assay, TCRbeta CDR3 regions were amplified from genomic DNA with bias-controlled V and J gene primers. Rearranged TCRbeta segments were sequenced at approximately 20X coverage. In the authors' own workflow: Clustering was used to correct sequencing errors, and CDR3s were annotated against IMGT to assign V, D and J genes. Downstream analyses used only productive TCRbeta rearrangements and left out out-of-frame or stop-codon sequences. Clonality was calculated as one minus the Shannon entropy normalized by the log of the number of unique productive sequences. Fisher's exact test with Benjamini-Hochberg correction, at a threshold of adjusted p below 0.01, was used to find clones that differed between time points or between blood and tumor. TCRdb provides this immuneACCESS table in a form limited to in-frame rearrangements. Some clones are lacking; in checked studies, under half of them reflect an unresolved V gene, and why the rest are absent is not known. V and J calls plus clone size are reproduced from that table; the DNA served to infer D and trimming. Recorded for this sample are under 70,000 clones; 75% to 85% of them occurred a single time. The ten most abundant clones make up around 1.6% of the sample.

To note about this clone: Its target antigen remains unknown. The sample holds no much larger clone one base away, and base qualities are not on file.

What the study reported, not specific to this receptor: Because of the small sample size (n ≈ 29) and the many exploratory analyses performed, the results are intended to be regarded as hypothesis-generating. At 3 weeks after the start of treatment, tumor-associated TCR clones in peripheral blood had expanded more in patients with durable benefit (n of about 20, p = 0.022). Improved progression-free and overall survival was associated with having pretreatment peripheral blood TCR clonality below the median.

What the time point label conveys for this sample: pretreatment peripheral blood. The cohort comprised around 31 patients with locally advanced or metastatic urothelial carcinoma treated at Memorial Sloan Kettering on a trial protocol. Peripheral blood mononuclear cells were collected pretreatment and during treatment, at between 1 and 8 total time points per patient. The Qiagen DNeasy Blood extraction kit was used to purify genomic DNA from total PBMCs and from tumor samples. Collected pretreatment and during treatment, PBMCs were isolated and stored as previously described. The CDR3 measures 14 amino acids from cysteine to phenylalanine. The kept DNA is CDR3 alone, 42 bases in frame from the first base. V trim: 5 bases; J trim: 5 bases; unmatched bases: 8. CDR1 and CDR2 are drawn from the germline V gene (reference sequence): LNHNV, YYDKDF.

Sequencing was performed on PBMCs, taken around atezolizumab (anti-PD-L1) treatment. The chain is made from TRBV15 and TRBJ1-1; the central 7 bases match TRBD1. The sequence came from a man aged 70-80 years with urothelial cancer. The DNA sequence is as follows: TGTGCCACCAGCCGTCGACAGGGCGGGACTGAAGCTTTCTTT. The encoded protein is CATSRRQGGTEAFF.